The 14 T cell receptor beta chains below all came from one sample that was sequenced in a study of long-term antiretroviral therapy in people with HIV. Running of the v3.0 immunoSEQ assay took place at survey level. The repertoire was sequenced with immunoSEQ multiplex PCR; TCRdb's copy has only in-frame clones and lacks some. The table shows 15,000 or so clones, with around 87% occurring only once. Sequenced here: unsorted PBMCs, sampled 0.7 years before starting antiretroviral therapy. These receptors all come from a man aged 50 or older with HIV.

V usage is TRBV5-1 and J usage is TRBJ2-7, with TRBD2 identical over 12 bases. V lost 4 bases, J lost 3 bases, and 8 bases stayed unmatched. CDR1 and CDR2 (germline): SGHRS, YFSETQ. The CDR3 is 16 residues long. CDR3 loop: CASSGGTSGRVYEQYF. The CDR3 DNA is TGCGCCAGCAGCGGGGGGACTAGCGGGCGGGTCTACGAGCAGTACTTC.

J is TRBJ2-5 and V is TRBV5-1, with a possible D match to TRBD1 (6 bases). Per the germline V gene, CDR1 is SGHRS and CDR2 is YFSETQ. Trimming removed 1 base at V and 5 bases at J, with 9 bases between. The length of the CDR3 is 13 residues. The CDR3 reads CASSLWGPETQYF. Here the CDR3 DNA reads TGCGCCAGCAGCTTGTGGGGGCCGGAGACCCAGTACTTC.

This chain links TRBV28 with TRBJ1-5; 8 bases fit TRBD1. The V gene end was trimmed by 5 bases and the J gene end by 7 bases; junction bases not matched to a gene: 10. This CDR3 comprises 15 residues. Germline values: CDR1 MDHEN, CDR2 SYDVKM. The CDR3 here is CASSGIQGAWQPQHF. The CDR3 coding sequence is TGTGCCAGCAGTGGTATCCAGGGGGCTTGGCAGCCCCAGCATTTT.

The sample holds a few counts of this clone. The V and J genes are TRBV4-3 and TRBJ2-7, with no clear D. V lost 0 bases to trimming and J lost 5 bases, with 17 bases between them. The germline V gene encodes CDR1 LGHNA and CDR2 YSLEER. The CDR3 contains 16 residues. The CDR3, as DNA: TGCGCCAGCAGCCAAGATCACACGGAAACAAGGGACGAGCAGTACTTC. Translation gives CASSQDHTETRDEQYF.

The V call is TRBV5-1, the J call TRBJ2-3; no clear D gene. The CDR3 has 13 residues. V lost 7 bases to trimming and J lost 4 bases, with 13 bases between them. Germline CDR1 SGHRS, CDR2 YFSETQ. The CDR3 here is CASVAPGSDTQYF. CDR3 DNA sequence: TGCGCCAGCGTTGCCCCAGGATCAGATACGCAGTATTTT. The whole variable domain, filled in from reference TRBV5-1 and TRBJ2-3, reads KAGVTQTPRYLIKTRGQQVTLSCSPISGHRSVSWYQQTPGQGLQFLFEYFSETQRNKGNFPGRFSGRQFSNSRSEMNVSTLELGDSALYLCASVAPGSDTQYFGPGTRLTVL.

The chain carries TRBV15 and TRBJ1-5; the D gene is possibly TRBD1 (5 bases). Germline V gene data show CDR1 as LNHNV and CDR2 as YYDKDF (reference sequence). The V end was cut by 5 bases, the J end by 2 bases, with 22 bases between. The CDR3 is 18 residues long. The CDR3 region has the DNA TGTGCCACCAGCCAAGGGTGGGCAGTATCGGGGGGCAATCAGCCCCAGCATTTT. Its translation: CATSQGWAVSGGNQPQHF.

V and J are TRBV11-2 and TRBJ2-7, with D unresolved. This CDR3 spans 13 amino acids. The germline CDR1 and CDR2 sequences are SGHAT and FQNNGV. The V end lost 1 base, the J end lost 6 bases, and 10 bases lay between the germline ends. CDR3 sequence reads: CASSLGQGREQYF. The CDR3 nucleotides read TGTGCCAGCAGCTTAGGTCAAGGGCGCGAGCAGTACTTC.

This chain uses TRBV30 with TRBJ1-2, with TRBD1 matching 7 bases. This CDR3 is built from 13 residues. The germline CDR1 and CDR2 sequences are GTSNPN and SVGIG (reference sequence). V was pared by 1 base and J by 6 bases, with 5 bases of the junction left unmatched. Here the CDR3 reads CAWSDQQGHGYTF. CDR3 DNA sequence: TGTGCCTGGAGTGACCAACAGGGGCATGGCTACACCTTC.

The chain uses TRBV4-3 and TRBJ2-1; no firm D call. Trimming pared 2 bases from V and 0 bases from J, leaving 11 bases between. The germline gives CDR1 LGHNA, CDR2 YSLEER. This CDR3 region has 16 residues. The CDR3 nucleotides are TGCGCCAGCAGCCAACAGCTCCGTAGCTCCTACAATGAGCAGTTCTTC. Its translation: CASSQQLRSSYNEQFF.

This chain connects TRBV5-6 to TRBJ2-7, with TRBD1 identical over 8 bases. V was pared by 2 bases and J by 4 bases, with 5 bases of the junction left unmatched. CDR3 size: 14 residues. The germline V gene has CDR1 SGHDT and CDR2 YYEEEE. The chain's CDR3 is CASSLGQGAYEQYF. The CDR3 DNA reads as TGTGCCAGCAGCTTAGGACAGGGAGCTTACGAGCAGTACTTC.

The chain has TRBV5-4 and TRBJ1-1; D is perhaps TRBD1 (5 bases). The V end was cut by 4 bases, the J end by 4 bases, with 14 bases between. This CDR3 has 14 residues. Germline CDR1 SGHNT, CDR2 YYREEE (reference sequence). The CDR3 sequence: CASSLLGGPTEAFF. For the CDR3, the DNA is TGTGCCAGCAGCCTTCTGGGGGGACCCACTGAAGCTTTCTTT.

The V call is TRBV6-1, the J call TRBJ2-4; D call uncertain. Trimming left V 0 bases short and J 8 bases short, with 14 bases between. CDR1 is MNHNS and CDR2 is SASEGT in the germline V gene. This CDR3 has 15 residues. Written as DNA, the CDR3 is TGTGCCAGCAGTGAAGCGCTTCTGGGTTTGTACATTCAGTACTTC. This encodes CASSEALLGLYIQYF.

This chain connects TRBV6-5 to TRBJ1-2, with TRBD1 matching over 7 bases. The CDR3 runs to 14 residues. Germline CDR1 reads MNHEY; CDR2 reads SVGAGI. V shed 7 bases, J shed 4 bases, and the junction held 9 bases outside the gene matches. The CDR3 coding sequence is TGTGCCAGCAACCTAAGGGGGCGCCTCTATGGCTACACCTTC. As protein: CASNLRGRLYGYTF.

This clone was picked up a small number of times. V usage is TRBV6-5 and J usage is TRBJ2-1; TRBD1 agrees at 10 bases. Unmatched junction bases numbered 6, after V lost 6 bases and J lost 4 bases. CDR1 is MNHEY, CDR2 SVGAGI, per germline. There are 15 residues in the CDR3. In DNA, the CDR3 is TGTGCCAGCAGCCGGGGACAGGGGTTTTACAATGAGCAGTTCTTC. Encoded protein: CASSRGQGFYNEQFF.